The 29 T cell receptor beta chains listed next were all sequenced from one sample in a study of OX40 agonist ivuxolimab in advanced cancers. Measured with immunoSEQ multiplex PCR; TCRdb has only the in-frame clones, and not every one. This table holds 34,000 or so clones, 75% to 95% found once. Sequencing was performed on CD4+ or CD8+ T cells sorted from blood, taken in a trial of the OX40 agonist ivuxolimab. Receptor source: an adult with an advanced solid tumor such as melanoma, head and neck, liver or kidney cancer.

The CDR3 DNA is TGTGCCAGCAGCTATCCCGGGACTAGCGGGTACGAGCAGTACTTC. This translates into CASSYPGTSGYEQYF. This chain uses TRBV7-9 with TRBJ2-7; 12 bases match TRBD2. The junction had 5 bases not matched to a gene; V was cut back by 4 bases and J by 4 bases. From germline, CDR1 is SEHNR and CDR2 FQNEAQ (reference sequence). The length of the CDR3 is 15 residues.

V and J are TRBV27 and TRBJ1-2; D perhaps matches TRBD1 (5 bases). The germline V gene has CDR1 MNHEY and CDR2 SMNVEV (reference sequence). This CDR3 has 14 residues. Deletions cut 4 bases from V and 3 bases from J, with 12 bases between. The CDR3 here is CASSYTAGYYGYTF. CDR3 in DNA: TGTGCCAGCAGTTATACCGCAGGGTACTATGGCTACACCTTC.

The genes are TRBV29-1 and TRBJ2-1; D may match TRBD1 or TRBD2 (5 bases each). The V gene's germline CDR1 is SQVTM and CDR2 ANQGSEA. The CDR3 spans 13 residues. Deletions cut 7 bases from V and 7 bases from J, with 17 bases between. CDR3 loop: CSAEGRGWNEQFF. Written as DNA, the CDR3 is TGCAGCGCTGAGGGTAGGGGATGGAATGAGCAGTTCTTC.

The rearrangement links TRBV7-6 to TRBJ2-1; D remains unclear. This CDR3 has 13 amino acids. Trimming shortened V by 1 base and J by 7 bases, and 8 bases separated the two germline ends. CDR1 is SGHVS, CDR2 FNYEAQ, per germline. The CDR3 DNA sequence: TGTGCCAGCAGCTTAGGTCATGGTAATGAGCAGTTCTTC. Residues: CASSLGHGNEQFF.

V gene TRBV11-1 combines with J gene TRBJ2-1; no clear D gene. Germline values: CDR1 SGHAT, CDR2 FQDESV (reference sequence). Trimming shortened V by 1 base and J by 6 bases, and 13 bases separated the two germline ends. This CDR3 has 15 residues. This chain's CDR3 is CASSLGPYPRNEQFF. In DNA form, the CDR3 reads TGTGCCAGCAGCTTAGGCCCCTACCCCCGCAATGAGCAGTTCTTC. Full variable domain (rest looked up from reference TRBV11-1 and TRBJ2-1): EAEVAQSPRYKITEKSQAVAFWCDPISGHATLYWYRQILGQGPELLVQFQDESVVDDSQLPKDRFSAERLKGVDSTLKIQPAELGDSAMYLCASSLGPYPRNEQFFGPGTRLTVL.

The genes are TRBV4-1 and TRBJ2-7, with 12 nucleotides matching TRBD1. V lost 0 bases, J lost 5 bases, and 5 bases stayed unmatched. Germline CDR1 and CDR2: MGHRA and YSYEKL. The CDR3 sequence is 16 residues long. CDR3 bases: TGCGCCAGCAGCCAAGATAGGGACAGGGGGCTCGACGAGCAGTACTTC. Amino acids: CASSQDRDRGLDEQYF.

The chain links TRBV7-6 to TRBJ2-1; 8 nucleotides line up with TRBD2. The trim removed 2 bases at V and 10 bases at J, leaving 4 bases unmatched. The CDR3 is 13 residues long. Germline CDR1 reads SGHVS; CDR2 reads FNYEAQ. CDR3: CASSLLRGGEQFF. The CDR3 nucleotides read TGTGCCAGCAGCTTACTCCGGGGGGGAGAGCAGTTCTTC.

The gene calls are TRBV7-9 and TRBJ2-5; 7 bases fit TRBD1. The CDR3 runs 15 residues. Looked up from germline, CDR1 is SEHNR and CDR2 is FQNEAQ (reference sequence). Unmatched junction bases numbered 6, after V lost 1 base and J lost 4 bases. The CDR3, as DNA: TGTGCCAGCAGCTTAGTGGACAGGCCCCTAGAGACCCAGTACTTC. This codes for CASSLVDRPLETQYF. Full variable domain (remainder filled in from reference TRBV7-9 and TRBJ2-5): DTGVSQNPRHKITKRGQNVTFRCDPISEHNRLYWYRQTLGQGPEFLTYFQNEAQLEKSRLLSDRFSAERPKGSFSTLEIQRTEQGDSAMYLCASSLVDRPLETQYFGPGTRLLVL.

This clone was observed a single time. This sequence joins TRBV29-1 and TRBJ2-7, with D tentatively TRBD1 or TRBD2 (5 bases each). The germline V gene has CDR1 SQVTM and CDR2 ANQGSEA. CDR3 length: 14 residues. Deletions cut 2 bases from V and 2 bases from J, with 13 bases between. CDR3 in amino acids: CSVEILGTTYEQYF. CDR3 bases: TGCAGCGTTGAAATCCTTGGGACCACCTACGAGCAGTACTTC.

V is TRBV28 and J is TRBJ2-3; D possibly uses TRBD1 or TRBD2 (6 bases each). Trimming took off 6 bases at V and 5 bases at J, with 18 bases between the two ends. The germline V gene has CDR1 MDHEN and CDR2 SYDVKM. This CDR3 comprises 15 residues. CDR3 sequence reads: CASRGAGSLLDTQYF. The CDR3 region has the DNA TGTGCCAGCAGGGGGGCGGGATCTTTGTTAGATACGCAGTATTTT.

By share, this clone ranks as medium-sized. CDR3 nucleotides: TGTGCCAGCAGTTTCGGCGGGGGGCTTGAAGCTTTCTTT. Translating gives CASSFGGGLEAFF. The V call is TRBV27, the J call TRBJ1-1; D might be TRBD1 (6 bases). From germline, CDR1 is MNHEY and CDR2 SMNVEV (reference sequence). The V end was cut by 3 bases, the J end by 7 bases, with 12 bases between. CDR3 length: 13 residues.

The chain links TRBV6-1 to TRBJ2-3; TRBD1 aligns across 7 bases. CDR3 length: 13 residues. CDR1 MNHNS and CDR2 SASEGT come from the germline V gene. The CDR3 loop is CGVPGQNTDTQYF. DNA for the CDR3: TGTGGGGTACCGGGACAGAACACAGATACGCAGTATTTT.

The chain recombines TRBV10-3 with TRBJ1-1; D gene unclear. The V end lost 2 bases, the J end lost 0 bases, and 7 bases lay between the germline ends. CDR3 length equals 14 residues. The germline gives CDR1 ENHRY, CDR2 SYGVKD. The CDR3 loop reads CAISEAGMNTEAFF. The CDR3 DNA follows: TGTGCCATCAGTGAGGCAGGAATGAACACTGAAGCTTTCTTT.

This chain links TRBV6-5 with TRBJ1-2; the match to TRBD1 covers 9 bases. This CDR3 is built from 16 residues. Germline CDR1 and CDR2: MNHEY and SVGAGI. The junction had 7 bases not matched to a gene; V was cut back by 2 bases and J by 3 bases. This CDR3 is CASSYTATGGDYGYTF. CDR3 DNA: TGTGCCAGCAGTTACACGGCGACAGGGGGGGACTATGGCTACACCTTC.

The sample holds one count of this clone. The chain carries TRBV4-2 and TRBJ1-4, with 7 bases matching TRBD1. Trimming removed 4 bases from V and 12 bases from J; junction bases left unmatched: 14. There are 15 residues in the CDR3. Germline V lookup: CDR1 LGHNA, CDR2 YNFKEQ. CDR3 sequence reads: CASSLGTDPTRELFF. The CDR3 bases are TGTGCCAGCAGCCTGGGGACAGACCCTACTAGGGAACTGTTTTTT.

The table lists this clone with a few counts. The rearrangement uses TRBV6-1 and TRBJ1-1; tentatively, D is TRBD1 (5 bases). The germline gives CDR1 MNHNS, CDR2 SASEGT. V shed 5 bases and J shed 5 bases, with 18 bases lying between them. This CDR3 comprises 15 residues. Here the CDR3 DNA reads TGTGCCAGCAGTCGCTCACAGGTAGGAGGGACTGAAGCTTTCTTT. Translated, it gives CASSRSQVGGTEAFF.

V is TRBV6-5 and J is TRBJ2-5; 7 bases match TRBD1. Germline loops: CDR1 MNHEY, CDR2 SVGAGI. V lost 6 bases and J lost 0; bases outside the gene matches: 4. The CDR3 consists of 14 residues. CDR3 sequence reads: CASSLTGYQETQYF. The CDR3 DNA is TGTGCCAGCAGCCTGACAGGGTACCAAGAGACCCAGTACTTC.

This chain links TRBV2 with TRBJ2-5, with D unclear. Germline CDR1 reads SNHLY; CDR2 reads FYNNEI. The CDR3 length is 13 residues. Trimming stripped 3 bases from V and 2 bases from J, with 7 bases between. CDR3 residues: CASSELLQETQYF. CDR3 coding DNA: TGTGCCAGCAGTGAGCTATTACAAGAGACCCAGTACTTC.

J is TRBJ2-5 and V is TRBV27; no firm D call. The CDR3 contains 15 residues. Per germline, CDR1 MNHEY and CDR2 SMNVEV (reference sequence). Trimming took off 5 bases at V and 0 bases at J, with 13 bases between the two ends. In nucleotides, the CDR3 is TGTGCCAGCAGTCCTCTCCCGGCAAACCAAGAGACCCAGTACTTC. It specifies CASSPLPANQETQYF.

The J gene is TRBJ2-7, the V gene TRBV5-1; D not certain. Germline CDR1 reads SGHRS; CDR2 reads YFSETQ. This CDR3 has 15 amino acids. Trimming cost V 0 bases and J 2 bases, with 12 bases left between them. CDR3 DNA: TGCGCCAGCAGCTTGGCCCCGGGTCCCACCTACGAGCAGTACTTC. Translated, it gives CASSLAPGPTYEQYF.

This chain connects TRBV19 to TRBJ2-7; 8 bases agree with TRBD1. There are 12 residues in the CDR3. The germline V gene encodes CDR1 LNHDA and CDR2 SQIVND (reference sequence). V gave up 7 bases and J gave up 5 bases; unmatched junction bases: 4. CDR3 DNA: TGTGCCAGTACCGCAGGGGGCAACGAGCAGTACTTC. It yields the protein CASTAGGNEQYF.

This chain connects TRBV6-1 to TRBJ1-6, with D maybe TRBD1 (6 bases). Germline CDR1 is MNHNS and CDR2 is SASEGT. Trimming shortened V by 4 bases and J by 8 bases, and 18 bases separated the two germline ends. This CDR3 has 16 amino acids. The CDR3 region has the DNA TGTGCCAGCAGTGCTACGTTAAAGGGGGTCGATTCACCCCTCCACTTT. Amino acids: CASSATLKGVDSPLHF.

This CDR3 is CASSEKPFTSGRVYEQYF. Written as DNA, the CDR3 is TGTGCCAGCAGTGAAAAACCTTTTACTAGCGGGAGGGTCTACGAGCAGTACTTC. J is TRBJ2-7 and V is TRBV6-1; 13 bases are shared with TRBD2. Germline values: CDR1 MNHNS, CDR2 SASEGT. This CDR3 has 18 amino acids. V shed 2 bases and J 3 bases; nucleotides not matched to a gene: 10.

The chain links TRBV6-1 to TRBJ2-5, with 9 bases lining up with TRBD2. Germline V lookup: CDR1 MNHNS, CDR2 SASEGT. J gave up 6 bases and V 7 bases, and 6 bases lay outside the gene matches. The CDR3 loop spans 13 amino acids. In nucleotides, the CDR3 is TGTGCCAGCATTGCGGGAGGGCCCCAGACCCAGTACTTC. Encoded protein: CASIAGGPQTQYF.

This sequence joins TRBV5-4 and TRBJ1-1; D remains ambiguous. CDR1 is SGHNT and CDR2 is YYREEE in the germline V gene (reference sequence). This CDR3 contains 14 residues. The V gene lost 0 bases and the J gene lost 1 base, with 7 bases spanning the gap. As DNA, the CDR3 is TGTGCCAGCAGCTTGGGTGGTGAGAACACTGAAGCTTTCTTT. Amino acid sequence: CASSLGGENTEAFF.

The V gene is TRBV7-9, the J gene TRBJ2-3, with TRBD1 as a possible D gene (6 bases). The CDR3 runs 15 residues. The V and J ends lost 4 bases and 1 base respectively, with 12 bases between them. Germline V gives CDR1 SEHNR, CDR2 FQNEAQ (reference sequence). The CDR3 protein is CASSSQDRRTDTQYF. For the CDR3, the DNA is TGTGCCAGCAGCTCTCAGGACAGACGCACAGATACGCAGTATTTT.

On this clone itself: This could be a read error, since a much larger clone is one nucleotide away. The chain is built from TRBV7-9 and TRBJ2-3, with TRBD2 matching over 9 bases. Per germline, CDR1 SEHNR and CDR2 FQNEAQ (reference sequence). The CDR3 has 15 residues. The V and J ends lost 4 bases and 1 base, in that order; junction bases with no gene match: 3. The CDR3 DNA is TGTGCCAGCAGCTACTTAGCGGGGGGCACAGATACGCAGTATTTT. This gives the protein CASSYLAGGTDTQYF.

The chain has TRBV2 and TRBJ1-4; D perhaps matches TRBD1 (5 bases). The V gene lost 6 bases and the J gene lost 4 bases, with 12 bases spanning the gap. CDR3 length equals 14 residues. Germline-derived CDR1 and CDR2 are SNHLY and FYNNEI. This CDR3 is CASSLGTLNEKLFF. The DNA of the CDR3 is TGTGCCAGCAGCCTCGGGACCCTTAATGAAAAACTGTTTTTT.

V gene TRBV15 combines with J gene TRBJ1-1, with D uncertain. The CDR3 totals 15 residues. Trimming pared 3 bases from V and 1 base from J, leaving 12 bases between. The germline V gene has CDR1 LNHNV and CDR2 YYDKDF (reference sequence). The CDR3 spells CATSRPGMSNTEAFF. As DNA, the CDR3 is TGTGCCACCAGCAGGCCCGGGATGTCGAACACTGAAGCTTTCTTT.